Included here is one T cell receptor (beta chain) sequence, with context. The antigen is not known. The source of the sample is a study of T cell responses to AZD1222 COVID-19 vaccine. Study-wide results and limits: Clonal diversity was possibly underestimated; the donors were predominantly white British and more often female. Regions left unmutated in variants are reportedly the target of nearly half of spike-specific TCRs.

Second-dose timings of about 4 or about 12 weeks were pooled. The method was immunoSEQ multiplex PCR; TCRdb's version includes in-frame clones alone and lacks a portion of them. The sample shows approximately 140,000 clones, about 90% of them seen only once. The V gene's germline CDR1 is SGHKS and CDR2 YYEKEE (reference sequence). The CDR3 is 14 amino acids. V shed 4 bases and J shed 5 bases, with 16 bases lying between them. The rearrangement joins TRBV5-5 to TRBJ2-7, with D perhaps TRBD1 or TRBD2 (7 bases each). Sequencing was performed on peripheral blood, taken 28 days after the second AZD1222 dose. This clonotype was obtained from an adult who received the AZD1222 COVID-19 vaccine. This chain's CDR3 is CASSRQRDSHEQYF. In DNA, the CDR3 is TGTGCCAGCAGCAGGCAGCGGGACAGCCACGAGCAGTACTTC.